A single sample is the source of the 11 T cell receptor beta chains below, sequenced in a study of blood T cell repertoires in COVID-19. TCRdb keeps only in-frame clones here, not all; method: immunoSEQ multiplex PCR. There are about 28,000 clones in the sample; about 85% occur only once, and about 23% lies in the top ten. What was sequenced was peripheral blood. Receptor source: a human donor in a cohort sampled during active COVID-19.

This chain connects TRBV5-1 to TRBJ2-7; D possibly corresponds to TRBD2 (5 bases). The germline gives CDR1 SGHRS, CDR2 YFSETQ. The CDR3 loop spans 14 amino acids. Trimming left V 9 bases short and J 1 base short, with 17 bases between. The CDR3 bases are TGCGCCACCCGAGAGGGCGGAGGTTCCTACGAGCAGTACTTC. Translated, it gives CATREGGGSYEQYF. The full variable domain, its missing parts supplied by reference TRBV5-1 and TRBJ2-7, is KAGVTQTPRYLIKTRGQQVTLSCSPISGHRSVSWYQQTPGQGLQFLFEYFSETQRNKGNFPGRFSGRQFSNSRSEMNVSTLELGDSALYLCATREGGGSYEQYFGPGTRLTVT.

The chain combines TRBV7-2 with TRBJ2-7; 7 bases map to TRBD2. The V gene end was trimmed by 6 bases and the J gene end by 3 bases; junction bases not matched to a gene: 5. CDR3 size: 13 residues. Germline V gene lookup returns CDR1 SGHTA and CDR2 FQGNSA. This CDR3 reads CASRPPSGYEQYF. CDR3 coding DNA: TGTGCCAGCAGACCTCCTAGCGGCTACGAGCAGTACTTC.

V is TRBV6-2 or TRBV6-3 and J is TRBJ2-5, with 8 positions matching TRBD2. The CDR3 runs 18 residues. J was trimmed by 0 bases and V by 0 bases; bases with no gene match: 9. The germline CDR1 and CDR2 sequences are MNHEY and SVGEGT. The CDR3 nucleotides read TGTGCCAGCAGTTACTCGTTTCGCGGGGGGACCTACCAAGAGACCCAGTACTTC. Translation gives CASSYSFRGGTYQETQYF.

The chain recombines TRBV15 with TRBJ1-1, with 8 positions matching TRBD1. Germline lookup yields CDR1 LNHNV and CDR2 YYDKDF (reference sequence). CDR3 length equals 17 residues. Unmatched junction bases numbered 7, after V lost 1 base and J lost 0 bases. The CDR3 loop is CATSRGDRGFLNTEAFF. The CDR3 coding sequence is TGTGCCACCAGCAGAGGTGACAGGGGCTTTTTGAACACTGAAGCTTTCTTT.

The rearrangement joins TRBV19 to TRBJ1-1, with D unresolved. The CDR3 is 15 residues long. The V gene's germline CDR1 is LNHDA and CDR2 SQIVND (reference sequence). V lost 3 bases and J lost 0, with 11 bases in between. CDR3 sequence: CASSIRPGMNTEAFF. For the CDR3, the DNA is TGTGCCAGTAGTATTAGACCGGGGATGAACACTGAAGCTTTCTTT.

DNA of the CDR3: TGCGCCAGCAGCTTGGCCGGGGACACTGAAGCTTTCTTT. As protein: CASSLAGDTEAFF. The rearrangement uses TRBV5-1 and TRBJ1-1; the D is unclear. The germline CDR1 and CDR2 sequences are SGHRS and YFSETQ. Trimming removed 0 bases at V and 3 bases at J, with 6 bases between. There are 13 residues in the CDR3.

V is TRBV7-3 and J is TRBJ2-3, with 7 positions matching TRBD1. J was trimmed by 2 bases and V by 2 bases; bases with no gene match: 4. Germline-derived CDR1 and CDR2 are SGHTA and FQGTGA. The CDR3 length is 15 residues. CDR3: CASSLQGVDTDTQYF. The CDR3 DNA reads as TGTGCCAGCAGCTTACAGGGGGTCGACACAGATACGCAGTATTTT.

The J gene is TRBJ2-7, the V gene TRBV29-1; 14 nucleotides align to TRBD2. Germline assignment: CDR1 SQVTM and CDR2 ANQGSEA. Trimming took 5 bases from V and 1 from J; bases not matched to a gene: 1. There are 14 residues in the CDR3. CDR3 sequence (DNA): TGCAGCGTTTGGACTAGCGGGGGGTCCTACGAGCAGTACTTC. This encodes CSVWTSGGSYEQYF.

The rearrangement links TRBV4-3 to TRBJ2-1, with D possibly TRBD2 on 6 matching bases. Trimming removed 0 bases at V and 3 bases at J, with 9 bases between. The CDR3 covers 15 residues. Germline V lookup: CDR1 LGHNA, CDR2 YSLEER. CDR3 bases: TGCGCCAGCAGCCAAGATGGAGGGGACTACAATGAGCAGTTCTTC. Encoded protein: CASSQDGGDYNEQFF.

The chain recombines TRBV4-1 with TRBJ2-5; 16 bases agree with TRBD2. Germline V gives CDR1 MGHRA, CDR2 YSYEKL. CDR3 length: 18 residues. Trimming cost V 5 bases and J 5 bases; bases outside gene matches: 11. As DNA, the CDR3 is TGCGCCAGCAGCAACCGACCGGGACTAGCGGGGGGGGTGGAGACCCAGTACTTC. Translated, it gives CASSNRPGLAGGVETQYF.

The CDR3 loop reads CASSFLLLVAGGKETQYF. CDR3 nucleotides: TGTGCCAGCAGCTTCTTACTATTGGTAGCGGGGGGCAAAGAGACCCAGTACTTC. The V and J genes are TRBV5-6 and TRBJ2-5; 10 positions match TRBD2. The CDR3 covers 18 residues. Per the germline V gene, CDR1 is SGHDT and CDR2 is YYEEEE. V shed 2 bases and J 3 bases; nucleotides not matched to a gene: 13.